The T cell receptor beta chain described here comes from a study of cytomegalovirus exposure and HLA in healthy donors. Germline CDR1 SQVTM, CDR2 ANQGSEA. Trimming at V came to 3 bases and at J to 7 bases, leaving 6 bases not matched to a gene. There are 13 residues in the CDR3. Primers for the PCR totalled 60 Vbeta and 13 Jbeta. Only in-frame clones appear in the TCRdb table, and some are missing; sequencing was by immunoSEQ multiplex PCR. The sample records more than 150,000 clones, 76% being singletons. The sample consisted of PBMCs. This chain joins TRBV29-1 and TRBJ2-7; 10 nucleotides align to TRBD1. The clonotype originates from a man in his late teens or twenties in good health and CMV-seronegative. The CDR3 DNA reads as TGCAGCGTTGAGGGGACAGGGGATGGAGAGCAGTACTTC. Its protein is CSVEGTGDGEQYF.